Following are 5 T cell receptor beta chains from one sample sequenced in a study of T cells in Graves' hyperthyroidism and ophthalmopathy. The TCR beta CDR3 regions underwent amplification using RNA transcripts as the source. A first-round RT-PCR of the TCR CDR3 used the HTBI primer set. Each CDR3 protein is one row after TCRdb ran MiXCR on the multiplex PCR reads. The sample shows about 290,000 distinct CDR3 sequences, roughly 15% of them seen only once. The sequencing input was blood. The receptors shown here come from a middle-aged woman with Graves' hyperthyroidism.

The rearrangement uses TRBV19 and TRBJ1-6, with D perhaps matching TRBD1 (6 bases). There are 15 residues in the CDR3. The V gene lost 7 bases and the J gene lost 9 bases, with 19 bases spanning the gap. Germline V gene sequence: CDR1 LNHDA, CDR2 SQIVND (reference sequence). CDR3 amino acids: CASTGNQGIGSPLHF. Here the CDR3 DNA reads TGTGCCAGTACTGGGAACCAGGGGATTGGTTCACCCCTCCACTTT.

This clonotype was detected only a few times. A read error is likely, as this CDR3 ends without the conserved phenylalanine or tryptophan. The chain couples TRBV6-2 or TRBV6-3 to TRBJ1-5; 11 bases agree with TRBD1. Germline loops: CDR1 MNHEY, CDR2 SVGEGT. This CDR3 spans 14 amino acids. The junction had 4 bases not matched to a gene; V was cut back by 5 bases and J by 7 bases. The CDR3, as DNA: TGTGCCAGCAGTGACGGGACAGGGGGACAGCCCCAGCATTCT. It specifies CASSDGTGGQPQHS.

This clonotype was observed many times. This chain uses TRBV20-1 with TRBJ2-5; 10 nucleotides agree with TRBD2. J was trimmed by 4 bases and V by 3 bases; bases with no gene match: 8. The CDR3 consists of 15 residues. Per the germline V gene, CDR1 is DFQATT and CDR2 is SNEGSKA (reference sequence). The CDR3 loop reads CSARASGSFGETQYF. The CDR3 DNA reads as TGCAGTGCTAGGGCTAGCGGGAGTTTTGGAGAGACCCAGTACTTC.

The CDR3 bases are TGCAGTGCCCAATATCCGGGTTTTGATAATTCACCCCTCCACTTT. This encodes CSAQYPGFDNSPLHF. The rearrangement uses TRBV20-1 and TRBJ1-6, with D uncertain. The CDR3 is 15 residues long. Germline V gene sequence: CDR1 DFQATT, CDR2 SNEGSKA (reference sequence). Trimming removed 6 bases at V and 5 bases at J, with 17 bases between.

This clonotype was counted only a few times. The chain employs TRBV19 and TRBJ2-4, with 8 nucleotides matching TRBD1. J lost 8 bases, V lost 6 bases, and 9 bases had no gene match. CDR1 and CDR2 (germline): LNHDA, SQIVND (reference sequence). This CDR3 is built from 14 residues. The CDR3 region has the DNA TGTGCCAGTAGCCCTCCCGACAGGGGAGACATTCAGTACTTC. It codes for CASSPPDRGDIQYF.